A selection of T cell receptor beta chains follows, all from one sample in a study of T cell responses to AZD1222 COVID-19 vaccine. Only in-frame clones appear in the TCRdb table, and some are missing; sequencing was by immunoSEQ multiplex PCR. The sample carries 85,000 to 130,000 clones, about 92% recorded once. The sequenced sample was peripheral blood, obtained 28 days after the second AZD1222 dose. All receptors come from an adult who received the AZD1222 COVID-19 vaccine. Each CDR3 is given with its conserved first and last residue. The D gene is left open where the match is weak.

>TRBV6-5|TRBJ1-2|TRBD1
CASLKTGRGGYTF
>TRBV4-3|TRBJ1-6|NA
CASSLQGLPSPLHF
>TRBV2|TRBJ2-2|TRBD1
CASSPNTGAGELFF
>TRBV13|TRBJ1-3|NA
CASSLAVGRGPYNSGNTIYF
>TRBV6-5|TRBJ2-7|TRBD2
CASSHSGGSYEQYF
>TRBV19|TRBJ1-5|NA
CASRPTGQPQHF
>TRBV6-1|TRBJ1-2|NA
CASSDWVARGYGYTF
>TRBV7-3|TRBJ1-2|NA
CASSLTARSHGYTF
>TRBV19|TRBJ2-2|NA
CASSLRSNTGELFF
>TRBV7-9|TRBJ2-7|NA
CASSLDGSRYEQYF
>TRBV25-1|TRBJ1-4|NA
CASSEVVEKLFF
>TRBV7-2|TRBJ1-1|NA
CASSLGLLRVTEAFF
>TRBV5-6|TRBJ1-4|TRBD1
CASSLGQGFEKLFF
>TRBV14|TRBJ2-5|NA
CASSQGFLRTAVQETQYF
>TRBV19|TRBJ1-1|NA
CASSIAAEGTEAFF
>TRBV5-8|TRBJ2-3|NA
CASSWAGLSTDTQYF
>TRBV10-3|TRBJ2-7|TRBD2
CAISGTSGTSYEQYF
>TRBV19|TRBJ2-7|NA
CASSIASSYEQYF
>TRBV2|TRBJ2-3|NA
CASSQAIGTPDTQYF
>TRBV29-1|TRBJ1-6|NA
CSGVGGLDSPLHF
>TRBV4-2|TRBJ2-5|NA
CASSQGEWETQYF
>TRBV7-2|TRBJ2-7|NA
CASSLVGLSEQYF
>TRBV7-2|TRBJ1-2|NA
CASSLGFGNYGYTF
>TRBV7-2|TRBJ1-5|NA
CASTLTDLLPQHF
>TRBV9|TRBJ2-7|NA
CASGVSSEQYF
>TRBV9|TRBJ1-2|NA
CASSVTSRGGPGHGYTF
>TRBV4-2|TRBJ2-2|TRBD2
CASRDRLAGDTGELFF
>TRBV12-5|TRBJ2-1|TRBD2
CASGSPGGDNEQFF
>TRBV7-2|TRBJ1-2|NA
CASSLEANYGYTF
>TRBV7-2|TRBJ1-4|NA
CASSSPLTAATNEKLFF
>TRBV4-1|TRBJ2-5|NA
CASSQDGSGIGETQYF
>TRBV5-1|TRBJ1-3|NA
CASSLGSSGTGNTIYF
>TRBV27|TRBJ1-6|TRBD1
CAPYYTGGKGYSPLHF
>TRBV11-3|TRBJ2-3|TRBD2
CASSLGLAGETDTQYF
>TRBV7-2|TRBJ1-2|NA
CASSPRPERYGYTF
>TRBV9|TRBJ2-1|TRBD1
CASSGRQGRNEQFF
>TRBV18|TRBJ1-5|NA
CASSTGRDQPQHF
>TRBV2|TRBJ2-7|TRBD1
CASSGQGWSYEQYF
>TRBV6-2/TRBV6-3|TRBJ2-1|NA
CASSPQGPNEQFF
>TRBV14|TRBJ1-2|TRBD1
CASSPGQLVGYGYTF
>TRBV28|TRBJ1-1|NA
CASSLLGTEAFF
>TRBV7-2|TRBJ2-2|NA
CASSSYYGPNTGELFF
>TRBV4-1|TRBJ1-2|NA
CASSHGAGPLYGYTF
>TRBV7-9|TRBJ2-7|NA
CASSFPLAWEQYF
>TRBV6-5|TRBJ2-7|NA
CASSYSILALSYEQYF
>TRBV24-1|TRBJ2-3|NA
CATSVSVDTQYF
>TRBV7-8|TRBJ2-7|NA
CASSPTDGYEQYF
>TRBV4-3|TRBJ2-3|TRBD2
CASSQDRLVGGRDDTQYF